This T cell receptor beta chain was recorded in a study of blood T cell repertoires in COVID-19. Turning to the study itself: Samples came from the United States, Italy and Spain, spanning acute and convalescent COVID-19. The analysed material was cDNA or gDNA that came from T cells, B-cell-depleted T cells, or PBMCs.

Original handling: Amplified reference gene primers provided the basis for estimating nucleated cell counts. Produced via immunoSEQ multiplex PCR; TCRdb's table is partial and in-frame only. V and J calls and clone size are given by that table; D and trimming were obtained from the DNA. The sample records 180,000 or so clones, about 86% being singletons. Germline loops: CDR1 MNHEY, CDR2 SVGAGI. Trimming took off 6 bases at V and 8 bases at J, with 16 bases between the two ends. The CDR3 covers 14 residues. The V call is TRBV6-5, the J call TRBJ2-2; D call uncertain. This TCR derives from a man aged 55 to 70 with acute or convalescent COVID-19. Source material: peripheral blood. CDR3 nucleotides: TGTGCCAGCAGAACCACAGTGGAAGGAGGGGAGCTGTTTTTT. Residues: CASRTTVEGGELFF.